This TCR beta chain emerged from a study of CD8 T cells in Susac syndrome. The germline V gene encodes CDR1 GTSNPN and CDR2 SVGIG (reference sequence). The germline V and J ends were trimmed by 4 bases and 4 bases, with 13 bases remaining between them. The CDR3 has 13 residues. After extraction with the RNeasy kit, 0.5 to 1 ug of the RNA was reverse transcribed using random hexamers. A single record per CDR3 protein comes from TCRdb applying MiXCR to the immunoSEQ multiplex PCR reads. The table has under 300,000 distinct CDR3 sequences, about 96% seen once; the top ten hold about 0.094%. TCR beta was sequenced from blood CD8+ and CD4+ T cells.

The TCR was taken from a human donor with Susac syndrome. Sequencing was done on a sample of CD4+ T cells from PBMCs. The chain carries TRBV30 and TRBJ1-1; no definite D call. The CDR3 spells CAWKYQGGTEAFF. CDR3 nucleotides: TGTGCCTGGAAGTATCAAGGAGGCACTGAAGCTTTCTTT.